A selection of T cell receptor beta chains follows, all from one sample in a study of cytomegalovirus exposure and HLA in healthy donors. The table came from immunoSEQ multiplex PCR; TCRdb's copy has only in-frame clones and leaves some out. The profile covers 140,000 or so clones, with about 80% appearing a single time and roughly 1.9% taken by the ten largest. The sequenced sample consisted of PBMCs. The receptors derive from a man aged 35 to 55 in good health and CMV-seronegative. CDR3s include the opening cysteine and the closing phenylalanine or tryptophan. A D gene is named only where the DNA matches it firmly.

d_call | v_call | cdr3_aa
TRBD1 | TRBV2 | CASIRGLNEKLFF
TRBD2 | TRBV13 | CASSTLAGMQVDTQYF
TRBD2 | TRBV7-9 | CASSLGWASGEETQYF
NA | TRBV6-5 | CASSPYGGKMETQYF
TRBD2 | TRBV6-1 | CASSETPSGNQETQYF
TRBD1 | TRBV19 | CATSTSGTGFEQYF
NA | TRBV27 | CASSPQGQGGELFF
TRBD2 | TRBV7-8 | CASSGGLAGFPFQETQYF
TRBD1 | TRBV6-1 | CASSEVRGRLYEQYF
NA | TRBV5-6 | CASALSGLHYEQYF
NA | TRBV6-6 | CASSTIPSVEQPQHF
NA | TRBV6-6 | CASSSLDRPPYEQYF
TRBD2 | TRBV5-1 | CASSPQPRTSGSRDTQYF
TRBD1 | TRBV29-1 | CSVGDSYNQPQHF
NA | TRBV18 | CASSPPGGYEQYF
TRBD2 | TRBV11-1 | CASSSLAGEFTEQFF
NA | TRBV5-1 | CASSFEIGVQSYTF
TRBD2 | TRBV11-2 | CASSLESGLAGGPSYEQYF
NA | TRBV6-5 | CASSYSGRGYGYTF
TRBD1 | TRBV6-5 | CASGTAYSYEQYF
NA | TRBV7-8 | CASSLGSTGNGYTF
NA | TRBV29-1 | CSVEDWAGNTEAFF
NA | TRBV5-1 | CASSLRGGNQPQHF
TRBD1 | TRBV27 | CASSLAGTEGSYEQYF
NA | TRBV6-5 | CASSYSPQYEQYF
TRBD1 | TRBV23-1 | CASPVTGLLSNQPQHF
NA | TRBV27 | CASSPGGAPLGYGYTF
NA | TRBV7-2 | CASSLERRTVNYGYTF
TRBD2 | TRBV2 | CASLRQSGGALETQYF
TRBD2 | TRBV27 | CASSLLGTSGAHNEQFF
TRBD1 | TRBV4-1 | CASSQAVQGIGSPLHF
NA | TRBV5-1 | CASSLSSGFNQPQHF
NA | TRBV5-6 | CASSLIGFVSGLSGNTIYF
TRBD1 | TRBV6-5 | CASSYSGGYQETQYF
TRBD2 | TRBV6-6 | CASSNGGSGSTGELFF
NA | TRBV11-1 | CASSQQDALGQFF
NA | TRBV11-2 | CASSSSADEQFF
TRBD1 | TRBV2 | CASRGQGGEKLFF
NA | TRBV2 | CASMGGTGELFF
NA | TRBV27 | CASSFAGPIYNEQFF
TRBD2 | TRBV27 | CASSPSGRAYEQYF
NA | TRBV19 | CASSDRVRNEKLFF
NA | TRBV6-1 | CASSEGQSYYEQYF
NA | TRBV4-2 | CASSQARTGNYGYTF
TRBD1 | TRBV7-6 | CANSQNRDREYEQYF
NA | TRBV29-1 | CSVEVLGIGETQYF
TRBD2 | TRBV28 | CASSFPRLAGGYEQYF
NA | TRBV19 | CASSIQGGSYEQYF
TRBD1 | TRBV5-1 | CASSNRGLDEQYF
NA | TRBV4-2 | CASSQTQDKPYEQYF
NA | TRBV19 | CASSIDGSPYEQYF
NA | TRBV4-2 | CASSQVGSTDTQYF
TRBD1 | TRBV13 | CASSGQGTNYGYTF
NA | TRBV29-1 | CSVPSRGTGELFF
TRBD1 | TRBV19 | CASSPRDRASDTQYF